The clone carrying this T cell receptor (beta chain) was found many times. Its antigen is undetermined. This record belongs to a study of T cells in Graves' hyperthyroidism and ophthalmopathy. General study results and limits: The authors' 13 V-J model separated ophthalmopathy from stable hyperthyroidism. With a median lead of 6.5 months before onset, the model predicted ophthalmopathy.

Germline assignment: CDR1 SNHLY and CDR2 FYNNEI. The CDR3 runs 17 residues. The V end was cut by 8 bases, the J end by 0 bases, with 19 bases between. RNA transcripts were the template for amplifying TCR beta CDR3 regions. The HTBI primer set was used in a first-round RT-PCR of the TCR CDR3. TCRdb redid the calling of the multiplex PCR reads with MiXCR, one entry per CDR3 protein. The table shows hundreds of thousands of distinct CDR3 sequences, with 14% occurring only once. When ophthalmopathy did not progress within 18 months, Graves' hyperthyroidism was considered stable. Thyroid ultrasound and orbital computed tomography, with clinical symptoms and serum thyroxine and TRAb, informed diagnoses.

The V call is TRBV2, the J call TRBJ1-4; D is unclear. The receptor comes from a woman between 18 and 30 years old with Graves' hyperthyroidism. The sample was blood. Here the CDR3 DNA reads TGTGCCAGCCGGAACGGTTTGGAACTCGCAACTAATGAAAAACTGTTTTTT. Its protein product is CASRNGLELATNEKLFF. Using reference TRBV2 and TRBJ1-4 for the parts outside the CDR3, the full variable domain is EPEVTQTPSHQVTQMGQEVILRCVPISNHLYFYWYRQILGQKVEFLVSFYNNEISEKSEIFDDQFSVERPDGSNFTLKIRSTKLEDSAMYFCASRNGLELATNEKLFFGSGTQLSVL.